Only a few counts were recorded for the clone carrying this T cell receptor beta chain. The antigen is undetermined. TCRdb called the 5' RACE reads again in MiXCR, with one record for every CDR3 protein. Of approximately 480,000 distinct CDR3 sequences detected, 15% to 20% appear once; the ten largest clones hold 10% to 15%. Germline assignment: CDR1 MGHRA and CDR2 YSYEKL. Trimming shortened V by 1 base and J by 8 bases, and 5 bases separated the two germline ends. The CDR3 length is 12 residues. The sample belongs to a study of T-cell memory formation after mild COVID-19. Study-level background: TCR clustering was largely donor specific. Study-wide findings and caveats: Pre-infection memory showed some responding clones, and this suggested that cross-reactive memory joined.

V usage is TRBV4-1 and J usage is TRBJ2-2; D is undetermined. The receptor comes from an adult woman who had mild COVID-19 (a few samples of this study predate the infection). Cell type and time point are not known. The sequenced sample consisted of PBMCs or a T cell subset sorted from them (not recorded which). The CDR3 reads CASSQVVGELFF. DNA of the CDR3: TGCGCCAGCAGCCAAGTCGTTGGGGAGCTGTTTTTT.